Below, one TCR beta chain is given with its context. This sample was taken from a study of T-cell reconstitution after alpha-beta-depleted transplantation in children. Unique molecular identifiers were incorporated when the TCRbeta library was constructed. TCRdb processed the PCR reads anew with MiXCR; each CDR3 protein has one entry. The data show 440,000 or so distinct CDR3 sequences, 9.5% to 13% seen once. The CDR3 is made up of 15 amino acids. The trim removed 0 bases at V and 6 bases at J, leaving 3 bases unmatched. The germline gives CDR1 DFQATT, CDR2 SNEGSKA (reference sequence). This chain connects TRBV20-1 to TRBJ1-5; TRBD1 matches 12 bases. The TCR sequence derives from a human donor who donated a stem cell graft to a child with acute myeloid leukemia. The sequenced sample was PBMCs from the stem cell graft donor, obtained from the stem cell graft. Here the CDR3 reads CSARDGTGGGQPQHF. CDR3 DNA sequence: TGCAGTGCTAGAGACGGGACAGGGGGCGGTCAGCCCCAGCATTTT.